This T cell receptor (beta chain) was captured in a study of blood T cell repertoires in COVID-19. For the study at large: Both acute and convalescent COVID-19 samples were obtained from the United States, Italy and Spain. T cells, B-cell-depleted T cells, or PBMCs provided the cDNA or gDNA that served as material.

Measured with immunoSEQ multiplex PCR; TCRdb has only the in-frame clones, and not every one. The sample contains around 340,000 clones, around 86% of which appear only once. The CDR3 totals 14 residues. Germline V gene lookup returns CDR1 MNHEY and CDR2 SVGAGI. Trimming removed 6 bases at V and 3 bases at J, with 14 bases between. Cohort allocation depended upon clinical history that participants reported. Sequenced: PBMCs or T cells enriched from blood (not recorded which). The sequence was collected from a woman aged 35 to 49 with acute COVID-19. This chain joins TRBV6-5 and TRBJ1-1; weak D call: TRBD1 (5 bases). CDR3 DNA: TGTGCCAGCAGCCCCAGGGAAAGTCACACTGAAGCTTTCTTT. This sequence encodes CASSPRESHTEAFF.